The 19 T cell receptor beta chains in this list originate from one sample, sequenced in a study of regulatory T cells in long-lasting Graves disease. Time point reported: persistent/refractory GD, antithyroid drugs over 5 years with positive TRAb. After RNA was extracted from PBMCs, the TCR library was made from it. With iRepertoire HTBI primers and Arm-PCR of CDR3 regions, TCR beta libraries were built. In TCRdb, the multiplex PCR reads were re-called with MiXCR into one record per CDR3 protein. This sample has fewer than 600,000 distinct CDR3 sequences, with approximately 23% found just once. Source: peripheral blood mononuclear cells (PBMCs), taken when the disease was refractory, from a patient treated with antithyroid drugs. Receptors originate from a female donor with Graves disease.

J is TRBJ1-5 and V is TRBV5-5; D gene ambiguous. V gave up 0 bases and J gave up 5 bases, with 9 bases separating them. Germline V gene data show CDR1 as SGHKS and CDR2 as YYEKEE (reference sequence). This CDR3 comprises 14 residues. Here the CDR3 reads CASSLDSGYQPQHF. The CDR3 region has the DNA TGTGCCAGCAGCTTGGATAGCGGGTATCAGCCCCAGCATTTT.

DNA of the CDR3: TGTGCCAGCAGCTTAGATTGGCCTAACTTGTACGAGCAGTACTTC. Translating gives CASSLDWPNLYEQYF. The V and J genes are TRBV7-2 and TRBJ2-7; D is unclear. CDR1 is SGHTA and CDR2 is FQGNSA in the germline V gene. CDR3 length: 15 residues. V was shortened by 1 base and J by 4 bases, with 14 bases between the two germline ends. Supplemented by reference TRBV7-2 and TRBJ2-7, the full variable domain reads GAGVSQSPSNKVTEKGKDVELRCDPISGHTALYWYRQSLGQGLEFLIYFQGNSAPDKSGLPSDRFSAERTGGSVSTLTIQRTQQEDSAVYLCASSLDWPNLYEQYFGPGTRLTVT.

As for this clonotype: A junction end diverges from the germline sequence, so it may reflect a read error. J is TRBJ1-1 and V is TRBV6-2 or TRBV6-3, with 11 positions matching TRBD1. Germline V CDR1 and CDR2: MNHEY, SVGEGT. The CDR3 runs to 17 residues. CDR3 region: CVSSYSGQGAGGTEAFF. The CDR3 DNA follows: TGTGTCAGCAGTTACTCCGGACAGGGGGCGGGGGGCACTGAAGCTTTCTTT.

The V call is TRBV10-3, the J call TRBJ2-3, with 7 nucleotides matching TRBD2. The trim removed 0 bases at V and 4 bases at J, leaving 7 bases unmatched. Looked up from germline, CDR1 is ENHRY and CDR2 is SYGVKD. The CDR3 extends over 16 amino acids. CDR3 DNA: TGTGCCATCAGTGAGTCGATTGAAGCGGGGTCAGATACGCAGTATTTT. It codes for CAISESIEAGSDTQYF.

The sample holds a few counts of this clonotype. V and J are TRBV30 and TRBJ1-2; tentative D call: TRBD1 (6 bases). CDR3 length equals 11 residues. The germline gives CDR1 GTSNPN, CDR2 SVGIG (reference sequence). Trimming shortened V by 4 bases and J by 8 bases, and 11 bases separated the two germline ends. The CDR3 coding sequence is TGTGCCTGGAACTCCCAGGGGGGCTACACCTTC. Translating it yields CAWNSQGGYTF.

Here the CDR3 reads CASSYGTSGNTGELFF. In DNA form, the CDR3 reads TGCGCCAGCAGCTATGGGACTAGCGGAAACACCGGGGAGCTGTTTTTT. The chain recombines TRBV5-1 with TRBJ2-2, with 11 bases identical to TRBD2. V was clipped by 3 bases and J by 2 bases; unmatched bases: 3. The CDR3 is 16 residues long. Germline V gene data show CDR1 as SGHRS and CDR2 as YFSETQ.

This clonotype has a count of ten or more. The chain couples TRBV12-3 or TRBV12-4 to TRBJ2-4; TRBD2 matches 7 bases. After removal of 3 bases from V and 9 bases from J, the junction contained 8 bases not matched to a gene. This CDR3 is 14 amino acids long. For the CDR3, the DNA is TGTGCCAGCAGTTTTTCCCCGTCGGGGGGCATTCAGTACTTC. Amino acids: CASSFSPSGGIQYF.

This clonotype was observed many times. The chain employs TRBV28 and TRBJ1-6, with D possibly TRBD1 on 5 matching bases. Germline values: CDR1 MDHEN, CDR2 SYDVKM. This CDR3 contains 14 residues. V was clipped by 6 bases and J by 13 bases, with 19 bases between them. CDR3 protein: CASSYRFGAFPLHF. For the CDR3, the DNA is TGTGCCAGCAGCTACCGGTTCGGGGCATTCCCCCTCCACTTT.

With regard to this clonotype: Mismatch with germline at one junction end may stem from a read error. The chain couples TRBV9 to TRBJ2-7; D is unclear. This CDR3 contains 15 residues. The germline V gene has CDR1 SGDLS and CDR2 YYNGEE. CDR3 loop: CASSVAPGNQYGQYF. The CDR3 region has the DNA TGTGCCAGCAGCGTAGCCCCCGGAAATCAGTACGGGCAGTACTTC.

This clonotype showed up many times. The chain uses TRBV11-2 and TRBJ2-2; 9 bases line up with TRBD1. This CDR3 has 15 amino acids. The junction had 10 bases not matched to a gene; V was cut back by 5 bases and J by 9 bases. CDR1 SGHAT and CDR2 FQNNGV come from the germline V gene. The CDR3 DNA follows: TGTGCCAGCAGCCTTAGGACAGGGGTGCTTTGGGAGCTGTTTTTT. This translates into CASSLRTGVLWELFF.

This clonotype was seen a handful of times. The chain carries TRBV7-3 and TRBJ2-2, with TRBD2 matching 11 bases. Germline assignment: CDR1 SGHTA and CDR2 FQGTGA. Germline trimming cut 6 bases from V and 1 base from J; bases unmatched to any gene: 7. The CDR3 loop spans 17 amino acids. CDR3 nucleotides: TGTGCCAGCAGACCCACCGGGACTAGCGGGAACACCGGGGAGCTGTTTTTT. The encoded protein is CASRPTGTSGNTGELFF.

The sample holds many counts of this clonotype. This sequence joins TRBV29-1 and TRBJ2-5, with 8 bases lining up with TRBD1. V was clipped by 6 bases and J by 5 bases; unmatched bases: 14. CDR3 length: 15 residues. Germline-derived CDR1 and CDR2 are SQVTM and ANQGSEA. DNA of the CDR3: TGCAGCGTGGATCTGACAGGGGATAGGAGTGAGACCCAGTACTTC. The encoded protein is CSVDLTGDRSETQYF.

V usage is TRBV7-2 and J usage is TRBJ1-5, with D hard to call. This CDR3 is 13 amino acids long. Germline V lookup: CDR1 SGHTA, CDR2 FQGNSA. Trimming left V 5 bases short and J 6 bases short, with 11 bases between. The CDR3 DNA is TGTGCCAGCAGCCGGATGGAAGGTCAGCCCCAGCATTTT. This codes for CASSRMEGQPQHF.

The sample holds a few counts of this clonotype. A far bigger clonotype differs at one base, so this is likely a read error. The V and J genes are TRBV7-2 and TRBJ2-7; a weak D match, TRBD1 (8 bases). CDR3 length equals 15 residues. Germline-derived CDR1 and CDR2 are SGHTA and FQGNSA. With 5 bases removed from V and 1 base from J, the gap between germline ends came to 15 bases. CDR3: CASSPTGGESYEQYF. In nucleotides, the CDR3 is TGTGCCAGCAGCCCAACAGGGGGGGAGTCCTACGAGCAGTACTTC. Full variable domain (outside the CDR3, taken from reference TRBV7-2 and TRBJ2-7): GAGVSQSPSNKVTEKGKDVELRCDPISGHTALYWYRQSLGQGLEFLIYFQGNSAPDKSGLPSDRFSAERTGGSVSTLTIQRTQQEDSAVYLCASSPTGGESYEQYFGPGTRLTVT.

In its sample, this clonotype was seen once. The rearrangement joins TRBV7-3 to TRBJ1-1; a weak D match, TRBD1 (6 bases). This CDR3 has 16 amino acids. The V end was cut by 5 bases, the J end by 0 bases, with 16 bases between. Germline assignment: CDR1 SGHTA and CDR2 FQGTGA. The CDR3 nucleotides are TGTGCCAGCAGCCATACCCTTGGACAGATGAACACTGAAGCTTTCTTT. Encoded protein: CASSHTLGQMNTEAFF.

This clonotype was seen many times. CDR3 protein: CASSLDGEYQETQYF. CDR3 bases: TGTGCCAGCAGCTTAGACGGGGAGTACCAAGAGACCCAGTACTTC. The J gene is TRBJ2-5, the V gene TRBV11-3, with D possibly TRBD2 on 5 matching bases. Trimming stripped 0 bases from V and 0 bases from J, with 8 bases between. Germline CDR1 is SGHNT and CDR2 is YENEEA. The CDR3 extends over 15 amino acids. Full variable domain (remainder filled in from reference TRBV11-3 and TRBJ2-5): EAGVVQSPRYKIIEKKQPVAFWCNPISGHNTLYWYLQNLGQGPELLIRYENEEAVDDSQLPKDRFSAERLKGVDSTLKIQPAELGDSAVYLCASSLDGEYQETQYFGPGTRLLVL.

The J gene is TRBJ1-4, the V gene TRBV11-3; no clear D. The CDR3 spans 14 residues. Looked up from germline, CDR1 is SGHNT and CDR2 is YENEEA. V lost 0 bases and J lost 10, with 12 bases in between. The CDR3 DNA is TGTGCCAGCAGCTTAGAATGGATGCCTGGAAAACTGTTTTTT. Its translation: CASSLEWMPGKLFF.

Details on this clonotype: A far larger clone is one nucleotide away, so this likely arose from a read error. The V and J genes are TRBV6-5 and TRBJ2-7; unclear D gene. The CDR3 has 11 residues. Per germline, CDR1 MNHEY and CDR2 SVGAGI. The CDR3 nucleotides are TGTGCCAGCGGTTACTCCTACGAGCAGTACTTC. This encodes CASGYSYEQYF.

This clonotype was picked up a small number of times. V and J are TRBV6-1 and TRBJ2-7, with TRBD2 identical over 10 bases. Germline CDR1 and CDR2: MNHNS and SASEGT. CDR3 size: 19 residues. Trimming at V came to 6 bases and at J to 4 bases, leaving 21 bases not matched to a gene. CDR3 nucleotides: TGTGCCAGCAGCCCGGGAAAAGGGGTTCCACCTAGCGGGAGTTACGAGCAGTACTTC. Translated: CASSPGKGVPPSGSYEQYF.